This TCR beta chain stems from a study of blood T cell repertoires in COVID-19. Looked up from germline, CDR1 is SGHAT and CDR2 is FQNNGV. The CDR3 length is 15 residues. J lost 5 bases, V lost 5 bases, and 7 bases had no gene match. Only in-frame clones appear in the TCRdb table, and some are missing; sequencing was by immunoSEQ multiplex PCR. Of around 170,000 clones listed, 85% to 95% are singletons. The sequence derives from a man between 50 and 59 years old with acute or convalescent COVID-19. The sequencing sample was made of peripheral blood. The genes are TRBV11-2 and TRBJ1-5; TRBD1 matches at 9 bases. CDR3 loop: CASSQGGTGYQPQHF. CDR3 nucleotides: TGTGCCAGCAGCCAAGGCGGGACAGGGTATCAGCCCCAGCATTTT.